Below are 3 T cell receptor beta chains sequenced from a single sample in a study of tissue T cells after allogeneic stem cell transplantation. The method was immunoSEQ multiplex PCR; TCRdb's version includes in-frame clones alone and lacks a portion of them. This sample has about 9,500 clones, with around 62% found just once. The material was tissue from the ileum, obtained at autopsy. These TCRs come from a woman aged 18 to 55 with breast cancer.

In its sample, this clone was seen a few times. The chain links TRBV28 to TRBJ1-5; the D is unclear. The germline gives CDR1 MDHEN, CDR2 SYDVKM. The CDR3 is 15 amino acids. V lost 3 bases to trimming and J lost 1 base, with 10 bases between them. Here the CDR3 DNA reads TGTGCCAGCAGTTTGAGGAGCACGAGCAATCAGCCCCAGCATTTT. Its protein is CASSLRSTSNQPQHF.

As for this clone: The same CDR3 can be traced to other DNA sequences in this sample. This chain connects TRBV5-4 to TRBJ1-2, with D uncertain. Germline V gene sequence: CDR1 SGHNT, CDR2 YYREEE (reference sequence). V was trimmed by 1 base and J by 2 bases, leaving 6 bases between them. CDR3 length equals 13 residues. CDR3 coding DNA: TGTGCCAGCAGCTTGAAACCCAACTATGGCTACACCTTC. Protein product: CASSLKPNYGYTF.

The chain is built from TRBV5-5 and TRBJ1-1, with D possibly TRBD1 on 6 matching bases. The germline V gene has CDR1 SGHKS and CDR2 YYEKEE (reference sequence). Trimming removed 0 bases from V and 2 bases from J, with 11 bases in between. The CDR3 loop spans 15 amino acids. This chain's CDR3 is CASSLGGGGNTEAFF. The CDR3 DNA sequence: TGTGCCAGCAGCTTGGGTGGAGGGGGAAACACTGAAGCTTTCTTT.